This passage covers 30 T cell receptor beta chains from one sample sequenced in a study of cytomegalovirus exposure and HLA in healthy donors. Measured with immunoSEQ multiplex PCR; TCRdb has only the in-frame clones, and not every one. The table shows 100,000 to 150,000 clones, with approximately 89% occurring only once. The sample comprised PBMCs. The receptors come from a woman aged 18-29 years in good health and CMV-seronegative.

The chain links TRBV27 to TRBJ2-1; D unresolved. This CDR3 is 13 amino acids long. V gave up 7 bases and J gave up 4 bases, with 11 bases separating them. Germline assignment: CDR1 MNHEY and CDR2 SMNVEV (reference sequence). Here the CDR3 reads CASTLLGYNEQFF. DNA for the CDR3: TGTGCCAGCACCCTGCTCGGGTACAATGAGCAGTTCTTC.

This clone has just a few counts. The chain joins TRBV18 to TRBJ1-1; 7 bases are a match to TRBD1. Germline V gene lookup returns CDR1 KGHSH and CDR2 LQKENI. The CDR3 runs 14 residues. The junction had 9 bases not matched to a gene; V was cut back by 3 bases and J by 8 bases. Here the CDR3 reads CASSPNQGGREAFF. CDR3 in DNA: TGTGCCAGCTCACCCAACCAGGGGGGACGCGAAGCTTTCTTT.

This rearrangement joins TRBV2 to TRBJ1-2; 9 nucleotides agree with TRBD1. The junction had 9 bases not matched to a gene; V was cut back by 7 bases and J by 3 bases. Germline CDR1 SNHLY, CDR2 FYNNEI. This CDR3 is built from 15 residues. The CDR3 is CASTRKGQGDYGYTF. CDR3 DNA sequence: TGTGCCAGCACACGGAAGGGACAGGGAGACTATGGCTACACCTTC.

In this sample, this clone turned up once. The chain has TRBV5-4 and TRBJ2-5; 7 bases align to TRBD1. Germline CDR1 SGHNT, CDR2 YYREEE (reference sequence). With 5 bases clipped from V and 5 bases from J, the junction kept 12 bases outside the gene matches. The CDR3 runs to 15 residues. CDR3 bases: TGTGCCAGCAGGTTAGGGGGCGCGGTTCACGAGACCCAGTACTTC. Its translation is CASRLGGAVHETQYF.

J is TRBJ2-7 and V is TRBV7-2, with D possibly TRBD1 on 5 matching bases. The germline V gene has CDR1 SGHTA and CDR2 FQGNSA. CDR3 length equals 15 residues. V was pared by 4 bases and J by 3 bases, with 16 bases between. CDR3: CASSSPAGLSYEQYF. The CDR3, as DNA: TGTGCCAGCAGCTCCCCCGCAGGGCTCAGCTACGAGCAGTACTTC. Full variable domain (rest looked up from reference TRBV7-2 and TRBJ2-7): GAGVSQSPSNKVTEKGKDVELRCDPISGHTALYWYRQSLGQGLEFLIYFQGNSAPDKSGLPSDRFSAERTGGSVSTLTIQRTQQEDSAVYLCASSSPAGLSYEQYFGPGTRLTVT.

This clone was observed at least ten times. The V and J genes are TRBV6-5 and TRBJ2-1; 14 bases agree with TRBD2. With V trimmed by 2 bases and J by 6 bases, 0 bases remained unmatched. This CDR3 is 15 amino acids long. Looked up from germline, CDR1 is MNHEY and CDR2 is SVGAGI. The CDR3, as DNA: TGTGCCAGCAGTTACGGGACTAGCGGGGGCAATGAGCAGTTCTTC. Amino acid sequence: CASSYGTSGGNEQFF.

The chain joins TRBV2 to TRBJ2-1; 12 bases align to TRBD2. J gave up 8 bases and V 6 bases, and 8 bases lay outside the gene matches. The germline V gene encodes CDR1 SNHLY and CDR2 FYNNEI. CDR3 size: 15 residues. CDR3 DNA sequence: TGTGCCAGCAGATCTGGACTAGCGGGATTAGATGAGCAGTTCTTC. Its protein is CASRSGLAGLDEQFF.

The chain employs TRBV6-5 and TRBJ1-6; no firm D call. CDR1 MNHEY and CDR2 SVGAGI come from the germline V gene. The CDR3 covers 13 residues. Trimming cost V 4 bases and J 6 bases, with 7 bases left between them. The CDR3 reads CASSSTSNSPLHF. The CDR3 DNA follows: TGTGCCAGCAGTTCCACCAGTAATTCACCCCTCCACTTT.

Here the CDR3 reads CASSRDRVSGELFF. CDR3 nucleotides: TGCGCCAGCAGCCGGGACAGGGTTTCCGGGGAGCTGTTTTTT. This chain connects TRBV5-1 to TRBJ2-2; TRBD1 matches 9 bases. The CDR3 has 14 amino acids. CDR1 is SGHRS, CDR2 YFSETQ, per germline. V was pared by 4 bases and J by 6 bases, with 4 bases of the junction left unmatched.

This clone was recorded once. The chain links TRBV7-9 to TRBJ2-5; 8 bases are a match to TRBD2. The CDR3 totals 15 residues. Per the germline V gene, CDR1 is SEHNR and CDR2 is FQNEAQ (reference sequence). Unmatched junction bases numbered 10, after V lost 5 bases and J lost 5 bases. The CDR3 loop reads CASSQGGGLGETQYF. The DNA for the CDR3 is TGTGCCAGCAGCCAAGGCGGGGGGCTAGGGGAGACCCAGTACTTC.

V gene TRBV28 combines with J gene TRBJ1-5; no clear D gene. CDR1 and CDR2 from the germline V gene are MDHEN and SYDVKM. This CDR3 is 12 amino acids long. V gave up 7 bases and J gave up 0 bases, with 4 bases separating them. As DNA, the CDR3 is TGTGCCAGCATTAATAGCAATCAGCCCCAGCATTTT. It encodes CASINSNQPQHF.

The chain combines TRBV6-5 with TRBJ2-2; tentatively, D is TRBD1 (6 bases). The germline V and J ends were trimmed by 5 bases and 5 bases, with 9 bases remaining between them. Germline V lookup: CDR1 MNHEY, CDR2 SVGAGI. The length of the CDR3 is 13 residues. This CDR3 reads CASSRTVTGELFF. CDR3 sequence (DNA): TGTGCCAGCAGTCGGACAGTAACCGGGGAGCTGTTTTTT.

For the CDR3, the DNA is TGTGCCAGCAGTGAGTCCTTCCCGGGACAGCCGCCGGGGACCCAGTACTTC. Amino acid sequence: CASSESFPGQPPGTQYF. The chain recombines TRBV28 with TRBJ2-5; TRBD1 matches at 7 bases. The CDR3 runs to 17 residues. CDR1 and CDR2 (germline): MDHEN, SYDVKM. The junction had 19 bases not matched to a gene; V was cut back by 5 bases and J by 7 bases.

CDR3: CSARQVIDYTF. The CDR3 DNA sequence: TGCAGTGCCCGACAGGTCATTGACTACACCTTC. V usage is TRBV20-1 and J usage is TRBJ1-2; a weak D match, TRBD1 (6 bases). The CDR3 runs 11 residues. Per the germline V gene, CDR1 is DFQATT and CDR2 is SNEGSKA (reference sequence). V lost 6 bases to trimming and J lost 10 bases, with 15 bases between them.

The CDR3 coding sequence is TGTGCCAGCAGCCTGGGACTAGGAGACTACGAGCAGTACTTC. Residues: CASSLGLGDYEQYF. The V gene is TRBV11-2, the J gene TRBJ2-7, with 8 bases that match TRBD2. CDR1 and CDR2 (germline): SGHAT, FQNNGV. V shed 5 bases, J shed 3 bases, and the junction held 6 bases outside the gene matches. The CDR3 contains 14 residues. Looking up the rest from reference TRBV11-2 and TRBJ2-7 gives the full variable domain: EAGVAQSPRYKIIEKRQSVAFWCNPISGHATLYWYQQILGQGPKLLIQFQNNGVVDDSQLPKDRFSAERLKGVDSTLKIQPAKLEDSAVYLCASSLGLGDYEQYFGPGTRLTVT.

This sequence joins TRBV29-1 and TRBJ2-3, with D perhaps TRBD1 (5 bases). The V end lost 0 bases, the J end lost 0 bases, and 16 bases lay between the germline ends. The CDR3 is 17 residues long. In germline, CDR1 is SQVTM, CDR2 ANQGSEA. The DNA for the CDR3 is TGCAGCGTTGAAGATCATTTAGGGCAGGGAAGCACAGATACGCAGTATTTT. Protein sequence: CSVEDHLGQGSTDTQYF.

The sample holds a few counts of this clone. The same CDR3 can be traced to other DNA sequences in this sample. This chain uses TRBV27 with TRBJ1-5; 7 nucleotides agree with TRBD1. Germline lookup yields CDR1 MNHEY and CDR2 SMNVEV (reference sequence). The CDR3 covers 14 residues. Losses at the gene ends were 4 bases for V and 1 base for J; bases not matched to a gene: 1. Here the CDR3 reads CASSYRGSNQPQHF. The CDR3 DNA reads TGTGCCAGCAGTTACAGGGGCAGCAATCAGCCCCAGCATTTT.

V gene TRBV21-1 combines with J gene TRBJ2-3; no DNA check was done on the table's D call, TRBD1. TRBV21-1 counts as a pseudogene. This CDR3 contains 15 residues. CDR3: CASISLSSDTDTQYF. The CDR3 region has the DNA TGTGCCAGCATCTCCCTTAGCTCGGACACGGATACGCAGTATTTT.

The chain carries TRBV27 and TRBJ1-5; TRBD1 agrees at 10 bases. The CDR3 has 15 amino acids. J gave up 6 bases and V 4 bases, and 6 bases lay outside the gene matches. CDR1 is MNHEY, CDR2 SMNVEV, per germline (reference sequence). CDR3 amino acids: CASSSPGQGIQPQHF. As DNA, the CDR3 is TGTGCCAGCAGTTCTCCGGGACAGGGGATTCAGCCCCAGCATTTT.

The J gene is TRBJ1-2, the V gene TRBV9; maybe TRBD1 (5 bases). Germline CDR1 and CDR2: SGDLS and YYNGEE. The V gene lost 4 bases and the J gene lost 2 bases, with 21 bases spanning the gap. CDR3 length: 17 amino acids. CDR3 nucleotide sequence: TGTGCCAGCAGCCCCGATTTCGATGTCGGGGGGAACTATGGCTACACCTTC. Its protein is CASSPDFDVGGNYGYTF.

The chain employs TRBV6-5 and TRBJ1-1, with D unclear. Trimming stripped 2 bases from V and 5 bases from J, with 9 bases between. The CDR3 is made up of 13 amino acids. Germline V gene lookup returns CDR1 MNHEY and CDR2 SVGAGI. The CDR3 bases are TGTGCCAGCAGTTACGAGGCGGAGACTGAAGCTTTCTTT. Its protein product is CASSYEAETEAFF.

The CDR3: CASSLGDSAGEQYF. DNA for the CDR3: TGTGCCAGCAGCTTAGGTGACTCCGCGGGGGAGCAGTACTTC. This rearrangement joins TRBV11-2 to TRBJ2-7; D might be TRBD2 (6 bases). Germline CDR1 SGHAT, CDR2 FQNNGV. The CDR3 extends over 14 amino acids. V lost 1 base and J lost 7, with 14 bases in between.

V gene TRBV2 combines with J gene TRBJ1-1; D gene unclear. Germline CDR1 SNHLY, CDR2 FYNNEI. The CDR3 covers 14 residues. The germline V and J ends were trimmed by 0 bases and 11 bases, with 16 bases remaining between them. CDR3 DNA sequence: TGTGCCAGCAGTGAAGCGCTTATGGAGATCGGCGCTTTCTTT. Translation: CASSEALMEIGAFF.

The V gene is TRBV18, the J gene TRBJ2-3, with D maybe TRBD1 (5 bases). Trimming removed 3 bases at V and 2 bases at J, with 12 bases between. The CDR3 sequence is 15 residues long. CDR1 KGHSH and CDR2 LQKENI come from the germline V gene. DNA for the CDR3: TGTGCCAGCTCACCGACGACAGTACCCACAGATACGCAGTATTTT. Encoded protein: CASSPTTVPTDTQYF.

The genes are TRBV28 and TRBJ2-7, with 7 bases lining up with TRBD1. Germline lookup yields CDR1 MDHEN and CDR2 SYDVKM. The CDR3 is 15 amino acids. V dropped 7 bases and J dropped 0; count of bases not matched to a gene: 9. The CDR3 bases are TGTGCCAGCACCCCAGACCGGGACAGCTCCTACGAGCAGTACTTC. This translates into CASTPDRDSSYEQYF.

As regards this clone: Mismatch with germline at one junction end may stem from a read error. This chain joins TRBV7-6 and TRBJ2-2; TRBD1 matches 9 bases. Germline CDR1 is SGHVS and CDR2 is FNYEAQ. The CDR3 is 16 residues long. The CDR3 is CASSLATGGQAGELFF. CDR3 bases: TGTGCCAGCAGCCTAGCCACAGGGGGCCAGGCCGGGGAGCTGTTTTTT. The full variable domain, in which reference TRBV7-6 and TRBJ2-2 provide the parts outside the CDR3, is GAGVSQSPRYKVTKRGQDVALRCDPISGHVSLYWYRQALGQGPEFLTYFNYEAQQDKSGLPNDRFSAERPEGSISTLTIQRTEQRDSAMYRCASSLATGGQAGELFFGEGSRLTVL.

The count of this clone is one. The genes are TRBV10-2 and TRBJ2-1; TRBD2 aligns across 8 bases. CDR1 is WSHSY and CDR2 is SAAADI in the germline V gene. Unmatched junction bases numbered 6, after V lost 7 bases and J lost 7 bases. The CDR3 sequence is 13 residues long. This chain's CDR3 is CASNTGGPNEQFF. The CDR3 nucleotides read TGCGCCAGCAACACGGGGGGGCCAAATGAGCAGTTCTTC.

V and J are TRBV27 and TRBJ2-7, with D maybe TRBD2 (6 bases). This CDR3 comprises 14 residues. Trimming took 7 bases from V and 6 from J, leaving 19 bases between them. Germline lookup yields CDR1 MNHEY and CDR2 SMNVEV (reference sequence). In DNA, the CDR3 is TGTGCCAGCATGGGGGGAGCGCCGAAACGCGAGCAGTACTTC. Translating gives CASMGGAPKREQYF.

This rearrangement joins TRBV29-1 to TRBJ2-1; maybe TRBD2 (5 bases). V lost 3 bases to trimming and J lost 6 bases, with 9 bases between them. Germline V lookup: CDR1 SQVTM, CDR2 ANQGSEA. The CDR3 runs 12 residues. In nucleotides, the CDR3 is TGCAGCGTTGATCGGACTCTCAATGAGCAGTTCTTC. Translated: CSVDRTLNEQFF.

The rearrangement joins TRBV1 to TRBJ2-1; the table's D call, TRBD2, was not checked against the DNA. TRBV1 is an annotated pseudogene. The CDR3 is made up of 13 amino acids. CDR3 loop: CTSSHGYYGEQFF. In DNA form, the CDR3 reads TGCACCAGCAGCCATGGCTACTATGGTGAGCAGTTCTTC.